This T cell receptor (beta chain) was identified during a study of shared clonotypes between healthy human individuals. A note on this clone: The sample holds other DNA sequences that translate to the same CDR3.

The CDR3 sequence is 15 residues long. CDR1 and CDR2 from the germline V gene are MNHEY and SVGAGI. The J segment lost 0 bases and the V segment lost 3 bases, leaving 4 bases of the junction unmatched. Assay: immunoSEQ multiplex PCR; the TCRdb copy retains only in-frame clones and omits some. This table has 2 million to 2.5 million clones, nearly 97% appearing once. Sequencing was carried out using naive CD4+ T cells sorted from blood. Sample subset: CD45RA+ positively selected. V usage is TRBV6-5 and J usage is TRBJ2-7, with TRBD1 matching 8 bases. The receptor was derived from a man aged 18 to 29 in good health. The CDR3 DNA follows: TGTGCCAGCAGTTATCGAGACAGGGGCTCCTACGAGCAGTACTTC. Encoded protein: CASSYRDRGSYEQYF.